The 14 T cell receptor beta chains below all came from one sample that was sequenced in a study of T cell responses to AZD1222 COVID-19 vaccine. Assay used: immunoSEQ multiplex PCR; TCRdb lists only in-frame clones, some missing. The table records 100,000 to 150,000 clones, roughly nine tenths of them present only once. Sequenced material: peripheral blood, taken on day 0 of AZD1222 vaccination. These receptors were obtained from an adult in good health.

This rearrangement joins TRBV21-1 to TRBJ2-7. TRBV21-1 is listed as a pseudogene. This CDR3 is built from 14 residues. The CDR3 DNA reads TGTGCCAGCAGCAAACGGGTGGGAACCTACGAGCAGTACTTC. Its translation is CASSKRVGTYEQYF.

The chain couples TRBV27 to TRBJ2-3; maybe TRBD2 (6 bases). V dropped 0 bases and J dropped 6 bases, with 16 bases sitting between them. CDR1 and CDR2 (germline): MNHEY, SMNVEV (reference sequence). This CDR3 has 16 amino acids. The CDR3 nucleotides are TGTGCCAGCAGTTTATCGGTCGGGGACTCGGAGGATACGCAGTATTTT. This codes for CASSLSVGDSEDTQYF.

This clone was seen only once. The chain links TRBV28 to TRBJ2-7; 10 bases are shared with TRBD1. The CDR3 runs 15 residues. Germline-derived CDR1 and CDR2 are MDHEN and SYDVKM. The V and J ends lost 10 bases and 7 bases, in that order; junction bases with no gene match: 16. The CDR3 nucleotides read TGTGCCATTACTACTACCTGGACAGGGGGGTGGGAGCAGTACTTC. Its protein product is CAITTTWTGGWEQYF.

V usage is TRBV6-5 and J usage is TRBJ2-1; no reliable D call. Looked up from germline, CDR1 is MNHEY and CDR2 is SVGAGI. CDR3 length equals 15 residues. V lost 0 bases, J lost 5 bases, and 11 bases lay in between. CDR3 loop: CASSYSASAHNEQFF. In DNA, the CDR3 is TGTGCCAGCAGTTACTCAGCGTCCGCCCACAATGAGCAGTTCTTC.

The chain joins TRBV5-1 to TRBJ2-1; 12 bases match TRBD2. CDR3 length: 15 residues. J gave up 5 bases and V 6 bases, and 6 bases lay outside the gene matches. Germline CDR1 is SGHRS and CDR2 is YFSETQ. The CDR3 loop reads CASNTGLAGNNEQFF. The DNA of the CDR3 is TGCGCCAGCAACACAGGACTAGCGGGGAACAATGAGCAGTTCTTC. The whole variable domain, filled in from reference TRBV5-1 and TRBJ2-1, reads KAGVTQTPRYLIKTRGQQVTLSCSPISGHRSVSWYQQTPGQGLQFLFEYFSETQRNKGNFPGRFSGRQFSNSRSEMNVSTLELGDSALYLCASNTGLAGNNEQFFGPGTRLTVL.

This clone was observed a single time. The rearrangement links TRBV7-9 to TRBJ1-4; weak D call: TRBD1 (6 bases). Trimming took 3 bases from V and 0 from J, leaving 14 bases between them. CDR3 size: 17 residues. Germline-derived CDR1 and CDR2 are SEHNR and FQNEAQ (reference sequence). CDR3 nucleotides: TGTGCCAGCAGCTTTGAGGGGGGATTCACAACTAATGAAAAACTGTTTTTT. It codes for CASSFEGGFTTNEKLFF.

The chain links TRBV21-1 to TRBJ2-7; the table names TRBD2, a call not compared with the DNA. TRBV21-1 is shown as a pseudogene. The CDR3 loop spans 17 amino acids. DNA for the CDR3: TGTGCCAGCAGCATTTCTGACATCCTCGGGAGCTGGTACGAGCAGTACTTC. This sequence encodes CASSISDILGSWYEQYF.

V gene TRBV18 combines with J gene TRBJ1-6, with D maybe TRBD1 (5 bases). Germline CDR1 and CDR2: KGHSH and LQKENI. Trimming cost V 0 bases and J 7 bases, with 16 bases left between them. The CDR3 has 17 residues. CDR3 coding DNA: TGTGCCAGCTCACCACCGAGGGGCGGATCAGAGAATTCACCCCTCCACTTT. Translating gives CASSPPRGGSENSPLHF.

J is TRBJ2-5 and V is TRBV19; 10 positions match TRBD2. V shed 6 bases and J 5 bases; nucleotides not matched to a gene: 3. The CDR3 extends over 13 amino acids. Germline V gene lookup returns CDR1 LNHDA and CDR2 SQIVND (reference sequence). The CDR3, as DNA: TGTGCCAGTAGAGGGACTAGCGAGGAGACCCAGTACTTC. The encoded protein is CASRGTSEETQYF.

The V and J genes are TRBV7-2 and TRBJ1-3, with a possible D match to TRBD1 (6 bases). The CDR3 loop spans 15 amino acids. Germline V gene sequence: CDR1 SGHTA, CDR2 FQGNSA. V was pared by 1 base and J by 6 bases, with 13 bases between. CDR3 loop: CASSLEGRGENTIYF. Written as DNA, the CDR3 is TGTGCCAGCAGCTTAGAGGGCAGGGGAGAAAACACCATATATTTT.

V gene TRBV6-5 combines with J gene TRBJ2-3; 7 bases align to TRBD1. Germline CDR1 is MNHEY and CDR2 is SVGAGI. V lost 2 bases, J lost 2 bases, and 4 bases stayed unmatched. CDR3 size: 15 residues. The CDR3 spells CASSYGTATTDTQYF. The DNA for the CDR3 is TGTGCCAGCAGTTACGGGACAGCAACCACAGATACGCAGTATTTT.

The chain employs TRBV28 and TRBJ1-1; 7 bases line up with TRBD1. V was clipped by 5 bases and J by 4 bases; unmatched bases: 10. Germline V gene lookup returns CDR1 MDHEN and CDR2 SYDVKM. This CDR3 contains 15 residues. This CDR3 reads CASSPRTGGPTEAFF. The CDR3 DNA follows: TGTGCCAGCAGTCCCCGGACAGGAGGCCCCACTGAAGCTTTCTTT.

V usage is TRBV2 and J usage is TRBJ1-5; D is ambiguous. This CDR3 comprises 13 residues. CDR1 and CDR2 (germline): SNHLY, FYNNEI. With 4 bases removed from V and 5 bases from J, the gap between germline ends came to 9 bases. CDR3 coding DNA: TGTGCCAGCAGTGTGGGCCCCGATCAGCCCCAGCATTTT. Translation: CASSVGPDQPQHF.

The chain links TRBV11-2 to TRBJ1-2; D is ambiguous. Trimming cost V 8 bases and J 1 base, with 8 bases left between them. The CDR3 is 12 residues long. Germline V lookup: CDR1 SGHAT, CDR2 FQNNGV. The CDR3 loop reads CASADYNYGYTF. CDR3 nucleotides: TGTGCCAGCGCGGACTATAACTATGGCTACACCTTC. The full variable domain, in which reference TRBV11-2 and TRBJ1-2 provide the parts outside the CDR3, is EAGVAQSPRYKIIEKRQSVAFWCNPISGHATLYWYQQILGQGPKLLIQFQNNGVVDDSQLPKDRFSAERLKGVDSTLKIQPAKLEDSAVYLCASADYNYGYTFGSGTRLTVV.